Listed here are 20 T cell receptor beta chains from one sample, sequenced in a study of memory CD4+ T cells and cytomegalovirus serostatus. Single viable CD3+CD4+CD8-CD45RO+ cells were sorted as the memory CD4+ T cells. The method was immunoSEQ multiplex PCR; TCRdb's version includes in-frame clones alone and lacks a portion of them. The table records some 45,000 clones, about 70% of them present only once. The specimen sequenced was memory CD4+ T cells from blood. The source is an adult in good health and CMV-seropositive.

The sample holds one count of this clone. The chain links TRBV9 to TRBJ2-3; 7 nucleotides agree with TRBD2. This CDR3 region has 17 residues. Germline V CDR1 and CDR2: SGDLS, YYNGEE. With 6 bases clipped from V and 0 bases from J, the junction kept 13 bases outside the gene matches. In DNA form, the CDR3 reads TGTGCCAGCAACCGCCAAGCGGGGACCGCTAGCACAGATACGCAGTATTTT. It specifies CASNRQAGTASTDTQYF.

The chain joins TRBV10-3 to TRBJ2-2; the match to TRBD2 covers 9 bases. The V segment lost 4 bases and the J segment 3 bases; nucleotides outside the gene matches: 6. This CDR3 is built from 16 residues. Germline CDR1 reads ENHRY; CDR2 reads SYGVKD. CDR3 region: CAISGSSGVDTGELFF. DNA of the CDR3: TGTGCCATCAGTGGGTCTAGCGGGGTCGACACCGGGGAGCTGTTTTTT.

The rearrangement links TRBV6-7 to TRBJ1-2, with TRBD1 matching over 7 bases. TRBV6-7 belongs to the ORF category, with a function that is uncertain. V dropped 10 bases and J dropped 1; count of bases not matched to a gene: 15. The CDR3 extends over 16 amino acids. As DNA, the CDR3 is TGTGCCATCCCCCGGGGGGGACAGCCTTTTAACTATGGCTACACCTTC. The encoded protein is CAIPRGGQPFNYGYTF.

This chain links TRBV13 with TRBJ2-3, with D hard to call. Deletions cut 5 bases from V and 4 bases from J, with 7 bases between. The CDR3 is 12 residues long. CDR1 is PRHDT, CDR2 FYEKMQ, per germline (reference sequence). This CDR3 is CASSLRADTQYF. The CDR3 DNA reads TGTGCCAGCAGCCTAAGAGCAGATACGCAGTATTTT.

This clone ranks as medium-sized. In DNA form, the CDR3 reads TGTGCCGGGGCGGTGGTGGATAATTCACCCCTCCACTTT. As protein: CAGAVVDNSPLHF. The chain links TRBV7-9 to TRBJ1-6; D is possibly TRBD1 (5 bases). This CDR3 is 13 amino acids long. V shed 11 bases and J shed 5 bases, with 13 bases lying between them. The germline V gene encodes CDR1 SEHNR and CDR2 FQNEAQ (reference sequence).

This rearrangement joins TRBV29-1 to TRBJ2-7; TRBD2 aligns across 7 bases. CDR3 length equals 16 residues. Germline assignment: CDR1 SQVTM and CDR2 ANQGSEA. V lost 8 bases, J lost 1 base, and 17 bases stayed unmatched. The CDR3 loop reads CSTTSAGVLGSYEQYF. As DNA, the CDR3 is TGCAGCACAACCTCGGCGGGGGTTTTAGGTTCCTACGAGCAGTACTTC.

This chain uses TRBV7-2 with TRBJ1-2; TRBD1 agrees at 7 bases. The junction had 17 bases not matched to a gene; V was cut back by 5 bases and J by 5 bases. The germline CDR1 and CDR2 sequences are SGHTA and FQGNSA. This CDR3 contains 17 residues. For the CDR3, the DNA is TGTGCCAGCAGCGCCCACGCCAGGGGGGCAGTCGGTTATGGCTACACCTTC. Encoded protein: CASSAHARGAVGYGYTF.

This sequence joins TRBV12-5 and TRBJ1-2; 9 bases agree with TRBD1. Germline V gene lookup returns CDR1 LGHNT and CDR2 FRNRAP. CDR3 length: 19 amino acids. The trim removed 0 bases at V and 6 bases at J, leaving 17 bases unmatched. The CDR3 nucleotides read TGTGCTAGTGGTTTGGTATTAGGGACAGGGAAGAGCAGCGGTAATGGCTACACCTTC. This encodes CASGLVLGTGKSSGNGYTF. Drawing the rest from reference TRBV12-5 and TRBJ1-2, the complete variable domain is DARVTQTPRHKVTEMGQEVTMRCQPILGHNTVFWYRQTMMQGLELLAYFRNRAPLDDSGMPKDRFSAEMPDATLATLKIQPSEPRDSAVYFCASGLVLGTGKSSGNGYTFGSGTRLTVV.

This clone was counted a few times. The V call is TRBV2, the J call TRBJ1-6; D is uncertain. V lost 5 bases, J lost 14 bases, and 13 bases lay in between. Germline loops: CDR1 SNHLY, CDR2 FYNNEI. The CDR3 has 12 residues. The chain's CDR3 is CASSRTRIALHF. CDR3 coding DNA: TGTGCCAGCAGTCGTACGAGAATTGCCCTCCACTTT. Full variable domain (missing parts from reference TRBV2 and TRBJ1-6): EPEVTQTPSHQVTQMGQEVILRCVPISNHLYFYWYRQILGQKVEFLVSFYNNEISEKSEIFDDQFSVERPDGSNFTLKIRSTKLEDSAMYFCASSRTRIALHFGNGTRLTVT.

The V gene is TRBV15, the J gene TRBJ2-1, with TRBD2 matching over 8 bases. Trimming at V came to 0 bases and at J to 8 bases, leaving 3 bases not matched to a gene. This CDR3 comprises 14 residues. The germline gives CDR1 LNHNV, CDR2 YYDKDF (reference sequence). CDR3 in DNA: TGTGCCACCAGCAGAGATTCGGGAGGGCATGAGCAGTTCTTC. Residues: CATSRDSGGHEQFF.

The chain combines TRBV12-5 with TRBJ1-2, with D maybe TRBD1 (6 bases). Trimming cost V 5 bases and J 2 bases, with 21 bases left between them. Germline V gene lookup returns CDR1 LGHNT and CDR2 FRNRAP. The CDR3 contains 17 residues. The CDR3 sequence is CASGIYRDSNPNYGYTF. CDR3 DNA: TGTGCTAGTGGTATATACAGGGATTCCAACCCCAACTATGGCTACACCTTC.

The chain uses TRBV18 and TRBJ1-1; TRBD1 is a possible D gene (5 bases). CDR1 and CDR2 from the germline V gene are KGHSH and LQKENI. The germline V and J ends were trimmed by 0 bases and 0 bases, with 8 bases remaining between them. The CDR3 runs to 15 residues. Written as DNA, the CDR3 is TGTGCCAGCTCACCACCCAGGGCCATGAACACTGAAGCTTTCTTT. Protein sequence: CASSPPRAMNTEAFF.

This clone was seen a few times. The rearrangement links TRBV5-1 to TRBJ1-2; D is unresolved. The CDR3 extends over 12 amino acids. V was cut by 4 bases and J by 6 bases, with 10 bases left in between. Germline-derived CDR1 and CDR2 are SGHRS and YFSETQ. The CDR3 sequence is CASSPDLNGYTF. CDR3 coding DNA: TGCGCCAGCAGCCCAGATTTAAATGGCTACACCTTC. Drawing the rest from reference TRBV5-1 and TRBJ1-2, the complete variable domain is KAGVTQTPRYLIKTRGQQVTLSCSPISGHRSVSWYQQTPGQGLQFLFEYFSETQRNKGNFPGRFSGRQFSNSRSEMNVSTLELGDSALYLCASSPDLNGYTFGSGTRLTVV.

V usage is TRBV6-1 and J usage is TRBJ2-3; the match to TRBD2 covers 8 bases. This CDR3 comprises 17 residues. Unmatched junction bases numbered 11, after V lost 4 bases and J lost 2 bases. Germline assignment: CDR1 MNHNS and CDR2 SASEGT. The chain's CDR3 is CASSGDFTSGLTDTQYF. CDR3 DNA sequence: TGTGCCAGCAGTGGAGATTTTACTAGCGGACTCACAGATACGCAGTATTTT.

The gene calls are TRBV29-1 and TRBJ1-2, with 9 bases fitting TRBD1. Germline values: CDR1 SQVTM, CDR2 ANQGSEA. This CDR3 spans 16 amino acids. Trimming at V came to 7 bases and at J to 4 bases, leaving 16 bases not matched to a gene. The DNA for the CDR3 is TGCAGCGCCTCAATTGTACAGGGGGCGGGGCTCTATGGCTACACCTTC. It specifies CSASIVQGAGLYGYTF.

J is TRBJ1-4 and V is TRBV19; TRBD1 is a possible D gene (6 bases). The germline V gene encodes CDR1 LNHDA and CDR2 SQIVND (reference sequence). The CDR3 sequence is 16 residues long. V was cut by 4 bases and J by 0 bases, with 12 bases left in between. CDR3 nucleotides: TGTGCCAGTAGTACCGGGGGGCGTTCAACTAATGAAAAACTGTTTTTT. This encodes CASSTGGRSTNEKLFF.

In nucleotides, the CDR3 is TGTGCCAGCAGCTTGGGGGGCTGGGATGAAAAACTGTTTTTT. This encodes CASSLGGWDEKLFF. The chain couples TRBV5-8 to TRBJ1-4; D possibly corresponds to TRBD1 (5 bases). The CDR3 covers 14 residues. Germline values: CDR1 SGHTS, CDR2 YDEGEE. The germline V and J ends were trimmed by 0 bases and 6 bases, with 9 bases remaining between them.

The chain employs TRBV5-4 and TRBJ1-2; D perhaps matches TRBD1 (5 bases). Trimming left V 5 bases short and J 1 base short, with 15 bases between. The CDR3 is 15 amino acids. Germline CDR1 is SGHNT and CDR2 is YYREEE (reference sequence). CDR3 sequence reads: CASSVDSPINYGYTF. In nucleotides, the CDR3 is TGTGCCAGCAGTGTTGACAGCCCTATTAACTATGGCTACACCTTC.

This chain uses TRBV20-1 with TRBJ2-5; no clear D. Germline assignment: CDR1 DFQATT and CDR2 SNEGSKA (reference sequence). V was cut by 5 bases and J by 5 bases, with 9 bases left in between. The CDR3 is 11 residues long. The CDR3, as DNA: TGCAGTGCTCGCCGGCAGGAGACCCAGTACTTC. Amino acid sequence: CSARRQETQYF.

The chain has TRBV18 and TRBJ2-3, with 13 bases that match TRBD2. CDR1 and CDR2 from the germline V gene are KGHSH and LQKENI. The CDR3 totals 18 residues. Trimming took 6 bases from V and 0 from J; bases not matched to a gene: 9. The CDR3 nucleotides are TGTGCCAGCTCCCAAGGACTAGCGGGGGATGGGAGCACAGATACGCAGTATTTT. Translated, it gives CASSQGLAGDGSTDTQYF.